The 20 T cell receptor beta chains reported below all come from one sample, sequenced in a study of T cell changes during pregnancy in multiple sclerosis. Produced via immunoSEQ multiplex PCR; TCRdb's table is partial and in-frame only. The data contain about 34,000 clones, 85% to 90% of them singletons. The sequences come from CD8+ T cells from peripheral blood mononuclear cells, collected in the third trimester of pregnancy. These receptors were taken from a female donor with multiple sclerosis, enrolled in a pregnancy study.

This clone has only a few counts. V gene TRBV7-9 combines with J gene TRBJ1-4, with D perhaps matching TRBD1 (5 bases). The CDR3 is 14 amino acids. Trimming cost V 1 base and J 6 bases, with 9 bases left between them. In germline, CDR1 is SEHNR, CDR2 FQNEAQ (reference sequence). CDR3 bases: TGTGCCAGCAGCTTAGAGGGGATCGATGAAAAACTGTTTTTT. Residues: CASSLEGIDEKLFF.

This chain joins TRBV11-2 and TRBJ2-7; TRBD1 agrees at 10 bases. This CDR3 spans 14 amino acids. From germline, CDR1 is SGHAT and CDR2 FQNNGV. V lost 5 bases and J lost 7; bases outside the gene matches: 8. In DNA, the CDR3 is TGTGCCAGCAGCCCGCGGGACAGGGGTAGGGAGCAGTACTTC. It is translated as CASSPRDRGREQYF.

The V call is TRBV10-3, the J call TRBJ2-6, with TRBD1 identical over 10 bases. Germline CDR1 reads ENHRY; CDR2 reads SYGVKD. CDR3 length: 18 residues. J gave up 0 bases and V 5 bases, and 7 bases lay outside the gene matches. Here the CDR3 reads CAISTGTGAFSGANVLTF. The CDR3 coding sequence is TGTGCCATCAGTACCGGGACAGGGGCCTTCTCTGGGGCCAACGTCCTGACTTTC.

In this sample, this clone turned up once. V usage is TRBV7-9 and J usage is TRBJ2-7, with D possibly being TRBD1 (5 bases). Germline lookup yields CDR1 SEHNR and CDR2 FQNEAQ (reference sequence). The CDR3 is 15 amino acids. V was trimmed by 0 bases and J by 3 bases, leaving 12 bases between them. This chain's CDR3 is CASSLAAGLYYEQYF. The CDR3, as DNA: TGTGCCAGCAGCTTAGCGGCAGGGTTGTACTACGAGCAGTACTTC.

The gene calls are TRBV11-3 and TRBJ2-2; the D gene is possibly TRBD2 (6 bases). Looked up from germline, CDR1 is SGHNT and CDR2 is YENEEA. This CDR3 region has 14 residues. V was pared by 9 bases and J by 0 bases, with 11 bases between. DNA of the CDR3: TGTGCCAGTGCCCGGGGGACGAACACCGGGGAGCTGTTTTTT. Translation gives CASARGTNTGELFF.

The chain couples TRBV19 to TRBJ2-7, with TRBD2 matching 8 bases. The germline V gene encodes CDR1 LNHDA and CDR2 SQIVND (reference sequence). This CDR3 spans 14 amino acids. V was pared by 5 bases and J by 3 bases, with 6 bases of the junction left unmatched. CDR3 in amino acids: CASSYAGGGYEQYF. The CDR3 DNA sequence: TGTGCCAGTAGTTACGCGGGGGGAGGCTACGAGCAGTACTTC.

V is TRBV4-1 and J is TRBJ2-7, with D unclear. Germline values: CDR1 MGHRA, CDR2 YSYEKL. CDR3 length equals 14 residues. Trimming cost V 1 base and J 4 bases, with 11 bases left between them. CDR3 nucleotide sequence: TGCGCCAGCAGCCAAGGGCAGGATCGATACGAGCAGTACTTC. Protein: CASSQGQDRYEQYF.

The chain has TRBV19 and TRBJ2-5, with 7 bases aligning to TRBD1. V dropped 8 bases and J dropped 4; count of bases not matched to a gene: 7. The CDR3 extends over 13 amino acids. Germline assignment: CDR1 LNHDA and CDR2 SQIVND (reference sequence). CDR3 in amino acids: CASGQGVGETQYF. For the CDR3, the DNA is TGTGCCAGTGGGCAGGGGGTAGGAGAGACCCAGTACTTC. The full variable domain, in which reference TRBV19 and TRBJ2-5 provide the parts outside the CDR3, is DGGITQSPKYLFRKEGQNVTLSCEQNLNHDAMYWYRQDPGQGLRLIYYSQIVNDFQKGDIAEGYSVSREKKESFPLTVTSAQKNPTAFYLCASGQGVGETQYFGPGTRLLVL.

This sequence joins TRBV25-1 and TRBJ2-7; no clear D. Trimming shortened V by 3 bases and J by 4 bases, and 7 bases separated the two germline ends. Germline V gene lookup returns CDR1 MGHDK and CDR2 SYGVNS. CDR3 length: 12 residues. The CDR3 sequence is CASSDSPYEQYF. The CDR3 DNA reads as TGTGCCAGCAGTGACAGTCCTTACGAGCAGTACTTC.

This chain links TRBV11-3 with TRBJ2-5; tentatively, D is TRBD1 (5 bases). Trimming cost V 4 bases and J 2 bases, with 14 bases left between them. The CDR3 length is 15 residues. The germline V gene encodes CDR1 SGHNT and CDR2 YENEEA. The CDR3 is CASSSRETVQETQYF. The CDR3 DNA reads as TGTGCCAGCAGCTCAAGAGAGACAGTTCAAGAGACCCAGTACTTC.

The chain links TRBV11-2 to TRBJ1-1, with 7 bases aligning to TRBD1. CDR3 length: 17 amino acids. With V trimmed by 0 bases and J by 1 base, 8 bases remained unmatched. The germline V gene encodes CDR1 SGHAT and CDR2 FQNNGV. The CDR3 region has the DNA TGTGCCAGCAGCTTAGACCGCCTTACAGGGGCGAACACTGAAGCTTTCTTT. Encoded protein: CASSLDRLTGANTEAFF. The variable domain in full, completed from reference TRBV11-2 and TRBJ1-1, reads EAGVAQSPRYKIIEKRQSVAFWCNPISGHATLYWYQQILGQGPKLLIQFQNNGVVDDSQLPKDRFSAERLKGVDSTLKIQPAKLEDSAVYLCASSLDRLTGANTEAFFGQGTRLTVV.

V is TRBV15 and J is TRBJ1-4, with D possibly matching TRBD1 (6 bases). V was pared by 5 bases and J by 6 bases, with 16 bases between. The CDR3 totals 15 residues. CDR1 and CDR2 from the germline V gene are LNHNV and YYDKDF (reference sequence). The CDR3 region is CATSSSRQGHEKLFF. CDR3 sequence (DNA): TGTGCCACCAGCTCGTCCCGGCAGGGGCATGAAAAACTGTTTTTT.

V is TRBV7-8 and J is TRBJ2-7, with TRBD1 as a possible D gene (7 bases). Germline V CDR1 and CDR2: SGHVS, FQNEAQ. The CDR3 runs 14 residues. Between the trimmed V and J ends, which lost 6 bases and 6 bases, there was a span of 18 bases. CDR3 residues: CASSLRDRPLEQYF. The CDR3 DNA sequence: TGTGCCAGCAGTTTGCGGGACAGACCCCTCGAGCAGTACTTC.

The V and J genes are TRBV2 and TRBJ1-2; no firm D call. Deletions cut 4 bases from V and 0 bases from J, with 12 bases between. Germline V gene lookup returns CDR1 SNHLY and CDR2 FYNNEI. The CDR3 is 15 amino acids. CDR3 coding DNA: TGTGCCAGCAGTGCGGGGATAGCGACTAACTATGGCTACACCTTC. This sequence encodes CASSAGIATNYGYTF.

The V call is TRBV15, the J call TRBJ1-5; maybe TRBD1 (5 bases). Trimming stripped 1 base from V and 4 bases from J, with 14 bases between. The CDR3 is 16 amino acids. CDR1 and CDR2 (germline): LNHNV, YYDKDF (reference sequence). The DNA of the CDR3 is TGTGCCACCAGCAGAGGCCCGCGGGGGAGGAATCAGCCCCAGCATTTT. Translating gives CATSRGPRGRNQPQHF.

The chain has TRBV11-2 and TRBJ2-7; D uncertain. CDR1 and CDR2 from the germline V gene are SGHAT and FQNNGV. This CDR3 spans 12 amino acids. V gave up 6 bases and J gave up 5 bases, with 11 bases separating them. For the CDR3, the DNA is TGTGCCAGCAGTGGTCTTGGCCACGAGCAGTACTTC. It codes for CASSGLGHEQYF.

This clone appeared once. The gene calls are TRBV7-6 and TRBJ2-2; the match to TRBD1 covers 8 bases. V trimming: 3 bases; J trimming: 0 bases; junction bases outside the gene matches: 9. The CDR3 runs 18 residues. The germline CDR1 and CDR2 sequences are SGHVS and FNYEAQ. CDR3 loop: CASSFPGQGSANTGELFF. The CDR3 DNA follows: TGTGCCAGCAGCTTCCCCGGACAGGGTTCGGCGAACACCGGGGAGCTGTTTTTT. The whole variable domain, filled in from reference TRBV7-6 and TRBJ2-2, reads GAGVSQSPRYKVTKRGQDVALRCDPISGHVSLYWYRQALGQGPEFLTYFNYEAQQDKSGLPNDRFSAERPEGSISTLTIQRTEQRDSAMYRCASSFPGQGSANTGELFFGEGSRLTVL.

The chain combines TRBV14 with TRBJ1-2; D unresolved. CDR1 is SGHDN, CDR2 FVKESK, per germline. V lost 4 bases and J 0 bases, leaving 6 bases between the germline ends. This CDR3 spans 13 amino acids. The DNA for the CDR3 is TGTGCCAGCAGCCCCGGGACTAACTATGGCTACACCTTC. Protein: CASSPGTNYGYTF. Using reference TRBV14 and TRBJ1-2 for the parts outside the CDR3, the full variable domain is EAGVTQFPSHSVIEKGQTVTLRCDPISGHDNLYWYRRVMGKEIKFLLHFVKESKQDESGMPNNRFLAERTGGTYSTLKVQPAELEDSGVYFCASSPGTNYGYTFGSGTRLTVV.

The chain carries TRBV7-9 and TRBJ2-7; a possible D gene is TRBD2 (6 bases). With 1 base removed from V and 5 bases from J, the gap between germline ends came to 15 bases. The germline V gene has CDR1 SEHNR and CDR2 FQNEAQ (reference sequence). CDR3 length: 15 residues. The CDR3 nucleotides are TGTGCCAGCAGCTTAGGAGGAGGGAGCCGGGACGAGCAGTACTTC. It translates to CASSLGGGSRDEQYF.

V usage is TRBV27 and J usage is TRBJ2-7, with D possibly TRBD1 on 7 matching bases. The V gene's germline CDR1 is MNHEY and CDR2 SMNVEV (reference sequence). This CDR3 has 13 amino acids. The V end lost 6 bases, the J end lost 6 bases, and 15 bases lay between the germline ends. CDR3 residues: CASRMTGRFEQYF. The CDR3 DNA reads as TGTGCCAGCAGGATGACAGGGAGGTTCGAGCAGTACTTC.